This T cell receptor beta chain was observed in a study of identical twins. Study-level findings and limits: Twin-shared out-of-frame alpha sequences were enriched for low generation probability. The study reached conclusions through statistical analysis that was cross-sectional, not following the same donors.

Comments on this clonotype: Its antigen is unidentified.

Germline V CDR1 and CDR2: MNHNS, SASEGT. The CDR3 totals 14 residues. V was pared by 6 bases and J by 4 bases, with 7 bases of the junction left unmatched. Via MiXCR, TCRdb re-called the 5' RACE reads, giving one row per CDR3 protein. The sample contains around 490,000 distinct CDR3 sequences, roughly 15% of which appear only once. The same sample was also used in a study of yellow fever vaccine responses in identical twins. Turning to that study: Convergence reportedly seemed to mark part of the twins' vaccine T cell response, with personalization marking the rest.

This clonotype was obtained from a young woman in good health. This chain uses TRBV6-1 with TRBJ2-7; TRBD1 aligns across 9 bases. Sequences were obtained from CD4+ T cells sorted from blood. The chain's CDR3 is CASRGTGKTYEQYV. The CDR3 DNA follows: TGTGCCAGCAGAGGGACAGGGAAAACGTACGAGCAGTACGTC.